This T cell receptor beta chain derives from a study of OX40 agonist ivuxolimab in advanced cancers. Overall study context: With a range of 23 to 79, age averaged 60 years, and around 80% were male. Having had anti-PD-1, anti-PD-L1 or anti-CTLA-4 therapy before was allowed, and over 35% had some.

Germline V lookup: CDR1 LNHDA, CDR2 SQIVND (reference sequence). Trimming pared 3 bases from V and 8 bases from J, leaving 8 bases between. The CDR3 is made up of 12 amino acids. General study points: The antigens recognized by the expanded peripheral T cells, that is their antigen specificity, were not determined.

The table came from immunoSEQ multiplex PCR; TCRdb's copy has only in-frame clones and leaves some out. The sample carries over 55,000 clones, 88% recorded once. With regard to this clone: Its antigen is as yet unknown.

The sample consisted of CD4+ or CD8+ T cells sorted from blood, taken in a trial of the OX40 agonist ivuxolimab. The chain combines TRBV19 with TRBJ2-1; no definite D call. The source is an adult with an advanced solid tumor such as melanoma, head and neck, liver or kidney cancer. The CDR3 sequence: CASSIRGDEQFF. DNA of the CDR3: TGTGCCAGTAGTATTCGCGGCGATGAGCAGTTCTTC.